This T cell receptor beta chain was identified in a study of T cell changes during pregnancy in multiple sclerosis. Profiled with immunoSEQ multiplex PCR; TCRdb holds only in-frame clones, not every one. The sample consists of approximately 44,000 clones, 90% of them appearing once. Material: CD4+ T cells from peripheral blood mononuclear cells, obtained before pregnancy. This clonotype originated in a female donor with multiple sclerosis, enrolled in a pregnancy study.

CDR3 nucleotides: TGTGCCAGCAGCTTACGCCAGGGAAGCACTGAAGCTTTCTTT. This codes for CASSLRQGSTEAFF. The rearrangement uses TRBV7-8 and TRBJ1-1, with a tentative D call TRBD1 (5 bases). Per the germline V gene, CDR1 is SGHVS and CDR2 is FQNEAQ. The CDR3 extends over 14 amino acids. V was shortened by 2 bases and J by 4 bases, with 11 bases between the two germline ends.